The clone carrying this T cell receptor beta chain appeared a single time. This sample stems from a study of long-term antiretroviral therapy in people with HIV. Per individual, the PBMC samples numbered at least one pre-ART and at least two post-ART. Germline loops: CDR1 SNHLY, CDR2 FYNNEI. This CDR3 has 8 residues. Trimming took off 2 bases at V and 15 bases at J, with 2 bases between the two ends. The authors ran the immunoSEQ assay, v3.0, at survey level. Profiled with immunoSEQ multiplex PCR; TCRdb holds only in-frame clones, not every one. The sample shows approximately 31,000 clones, about 90% of them seen only once.

Sample: unsorted PBMCs, taken 1.1 years after starting antiretroviral therapy. This TCR derives from a man in his late teens or twenties with HIV. J is TRBJ2-1 and V is TRBV2; D uncertain. The CDR3 loop reads CASSERFF. CDR3 sequence (DNA): TGTGCCAGCAGTGAAAGGTTCTTC.